The entry below describes one T cell receptor (beta chain). TCRdb's copy holds only in-frame clones and misses some; the assay was immunoSEQ multiplex PCR. The table includes 140,000 to 150,000 clones, approximately 94% detected once. The CDR3 length is 17 residues. CDR1 is MNHEY and CDR2 is SMNVEV in the germline V gene (reference sequence). J gave up 5 bases and V 4 bases, and 9 bases lay outside the gene matches. The data were taken from a study of cytomegalovirus exposure and HLA in healthy donors. This chain connects TRBV27 to TRBJ2-5; 14 positions agree with TRBD2. The receptor was derived from a man aged 18 to 29 in good health and CMV-seropositive. The sequenced sample consisted of PBMCs. The chain's CDR3 is CASSSLTSGRAGETQYF. The CDR3 DNA is TGTGCCAGCAGTTCCCTGACTAGCGGGAGGGCTGGGGAGACCCAGTACTTC.